These T cell receptor beta chains were read from a single sample in a study of beta chain features in type 1 diabetes. Produced via immunoSEQ multiplex PCR; TCRdb's table is partial and in-frame only. This table holds 300,000 to 400,000 clones, roughly 8% found once. Sequenced material: central memory CD4+ T cells from blood. The origin of the receptors is a woman between 18 and 29 years old in good health. Both conserved end residues are part of each CDR3. The D gene is left open where the match is weak. Expanded clones are given a class, and other clones once, few, many or no size at all.

few	TRBV7-9	-	TRBJ2-7	CASSGGGRRDEQYF	TGTGCCAGCAGTGGGGGCGGGAGACGGGACGAGCAGTACTTC
few	TRBV4-1	-	TRBJ1-4	CASSDGQTTNEKLFF	TGCGCCAGCAGCGACGGACAAACAACTAATGAAAAACTGTTTTTT
-	TRBV5-4	-	TRBJ2-7	CASSKGGVSDEQYF	TGTGCCAGCAGCAAGGGGGGAGTAAGTGACGAGCAGTACTTC
-	TRBV5-6	-	TRBJ1-5	CASSFDDQPQHF	TGTGCCAGCAGCTTTGACGATCAGCCCCAGCATTTT
-	TRBV18	-	TRBJ2-2	CASSRDRIGELFF	TGTGCCAGCTCAAGAGACAGGATCGGGGAGCTGTTTTTT
few	TRBV7-8	-	TRBJ2-3	CASSSQLQRGTDTQYF	TGTGCCAGCAGCTCGCAACTCCAGCGAGGCACAGATACGCAGTATTTT
few	TRBV6-5	-	TRBJ1-1	CASSYSWGNTEAFF	TGTGCCAGCAGTTACTCGTGGGGGAACACTGAAGCTTTCTTT
-	TRBV19	TRBD1	TRBJ2-5	CASRTGGSKETQYF	TGTGCCAGTAGGACAGGGGGAAGCAAAGAGACCCAGTACTTC
few	TRBV7-9	-	TRBJ2-3	CASRDGRGTDTQYF	TGTGCCAGCCGGGACGGGAGAGGCACAGATACGCAGTATTTT
-	TRBV25-1	TRBD1	TRBJ2-7	CASSESTGAYEQYF	TGTGCCAGCAGTGAGTCTACAGGGGCCTACGAGCAGTACTTC
many	TRBV4-2	TRBD2	TRBJ2-2	CASSHLRGGSDYTGELFF	TGTGCCAGCAGCCACCTTCGGGGCGGGAGTGATTACACCGGGGAGCTGTTTTTT
few	TRBV19	-	TRBJ1-1	CASSIQDTSGTRAFF	TGTGCCAGTAGTATACAGGACACGTCCGGGACGCGGGCTTTCTTT